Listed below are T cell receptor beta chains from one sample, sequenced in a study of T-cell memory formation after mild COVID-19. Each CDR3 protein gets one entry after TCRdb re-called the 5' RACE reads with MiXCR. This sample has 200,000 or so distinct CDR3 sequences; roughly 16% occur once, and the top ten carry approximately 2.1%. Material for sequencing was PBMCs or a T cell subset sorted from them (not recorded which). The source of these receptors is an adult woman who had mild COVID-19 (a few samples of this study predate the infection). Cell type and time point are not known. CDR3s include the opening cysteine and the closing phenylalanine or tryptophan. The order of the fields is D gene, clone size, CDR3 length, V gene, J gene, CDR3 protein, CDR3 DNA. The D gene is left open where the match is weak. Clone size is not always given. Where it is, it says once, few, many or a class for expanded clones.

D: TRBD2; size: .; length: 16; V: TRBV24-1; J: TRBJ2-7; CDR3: CATSDSKAGGSYEQYF; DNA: TGTGCCACCAGTGATTCAAAAGCGGGAGGGAGCTACGAGCAGTACTTC
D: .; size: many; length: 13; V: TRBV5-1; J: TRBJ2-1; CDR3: CASSLPGYNEQFF; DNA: TGCGCCAGCAGCTTGCCGGGGTACAATGAGCAGTTCTTC
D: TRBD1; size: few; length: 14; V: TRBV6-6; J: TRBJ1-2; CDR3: CASSLVPYRGGYTF; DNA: TGTGCCAGCAGTTTGGTGCCCTACAGGGGAGGCTACACCTTC
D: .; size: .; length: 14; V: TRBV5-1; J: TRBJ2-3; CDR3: CASSGSTVLDTQYF; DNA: TGCGCCAGCAGCGGCTCAACTGTCCTAGATACGCAGTATTTT
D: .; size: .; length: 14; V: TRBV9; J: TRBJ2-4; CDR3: CASSVGTVENIQYF; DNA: TGTGCCAGCAGCGTAGGTACAGTGGAAAACATTCAGTACTTC
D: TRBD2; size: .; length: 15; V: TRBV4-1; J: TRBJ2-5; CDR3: CASSHPGLVRETQYF; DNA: TGCGCCAGCAGCCACCCGGGACTAGTGCGAGAGACCCAGTACTTC
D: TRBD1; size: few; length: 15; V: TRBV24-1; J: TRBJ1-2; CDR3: CATSDSGQGRDGYTF; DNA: TGTGCCACCAGTGACTCGGGACAGGGCCGGGATGGCTACACCTTC
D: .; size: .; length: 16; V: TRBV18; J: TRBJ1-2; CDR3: CASSPMGTQANYGYTF; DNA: TGTGCCAGCTCACCGATGGGGACGCAGGCTAACTATGGCTACACCTTC
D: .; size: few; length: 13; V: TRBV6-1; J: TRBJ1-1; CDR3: CAINRAVNTEAFF; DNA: TGTGCCATTAACAGGGCCGTGAACACTGAAGCTTTCTTT
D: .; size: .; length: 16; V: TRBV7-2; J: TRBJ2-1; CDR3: CASSLHRGGTYNEQFF; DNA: TGTGCCAGCAGCTTACACAGGGGGGGTACCTACAATGAGCAGTTCTTC
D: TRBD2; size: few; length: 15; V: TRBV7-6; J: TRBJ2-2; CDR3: CASSLSGGKVGELFF; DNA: TGTGCCAGCAGCCTTAGCGGGGGGAAGGTCGGGGAGCTGTTTTTT
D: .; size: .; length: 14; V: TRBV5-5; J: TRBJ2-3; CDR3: CASITGTYTDTQYF; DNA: TGTGCCAGCATCACGGGGACTTACACAGATACGCAGTATTTT
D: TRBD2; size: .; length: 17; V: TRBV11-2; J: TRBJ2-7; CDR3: CASSLTSSGGFAYEQYF; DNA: TGTGCCAGCAGCTTAACGAGTAGCGGGGGGTTCGCCTACGAGCAGTACTTC
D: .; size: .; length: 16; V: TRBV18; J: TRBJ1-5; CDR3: CASSPPLLYSNQPQHF; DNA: TGTGCCAGCTCACCACCGTTGCTTTATAGCAATCAGCCCCAGCATTTT
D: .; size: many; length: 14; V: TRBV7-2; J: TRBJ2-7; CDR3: CASSPLREGYEQYF; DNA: TGTGCCAGCAGCCCCCTTCGTGAGGGCTACGAGCAGTACTTC
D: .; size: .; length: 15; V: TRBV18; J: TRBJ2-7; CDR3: CASSRVSLESYEQYF; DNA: TGTGCCAGCTCAAGAGTCTCGTTGGAGTCCTACGAGCAGTACTTC
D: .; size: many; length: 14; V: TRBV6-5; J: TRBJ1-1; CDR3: CASSLRQGRPEAFF; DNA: TGTGCCAGCAGCCTAAGGCAGGGAAGGCCTGAAGCTTTCTTT
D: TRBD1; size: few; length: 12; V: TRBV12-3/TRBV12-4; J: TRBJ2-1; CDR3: CASRQGWNEQFF; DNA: TGTGCCAGTCGACAGGGGTGGAATGAGCAGTTCTTC
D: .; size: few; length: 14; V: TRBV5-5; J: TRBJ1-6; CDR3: CASVARTAPSPLHF; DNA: TGTGCCAGCGTGGCAAGGACAGCTCCGTCCCCCCTCCACTTT
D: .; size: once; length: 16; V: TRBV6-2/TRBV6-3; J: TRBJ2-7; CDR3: CASSYSPSGGFYEQYF; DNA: TGTGCCAGCAGTTACTCTCCCAGCGGAGGGTTCTACGAGCAGTACTTC
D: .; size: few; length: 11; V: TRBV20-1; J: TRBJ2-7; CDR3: CSAAQGNEQYF; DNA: TGCAGTGCAGCACAGGGTAACGAGCAGTACTTC
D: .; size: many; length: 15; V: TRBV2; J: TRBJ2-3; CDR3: CASSPGHTSTDTQYF; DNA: TGTGCCAGCAGCCCGGGACACACTAGCACAGATACGCAGTATTTT
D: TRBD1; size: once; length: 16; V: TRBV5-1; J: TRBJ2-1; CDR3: CASSLEAGGFYNEQFF; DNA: TGCGCCAGCAGCTTGGAGGCAGGGGGCTTCTACAATGAGCAGTTCTTC
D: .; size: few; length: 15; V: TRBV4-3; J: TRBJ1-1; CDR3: CASSQEGRENTEAFF; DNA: TGCGCCAGCAGCCAAGAGGGCAGGGAAAACACTGAAGCTTTCTTT
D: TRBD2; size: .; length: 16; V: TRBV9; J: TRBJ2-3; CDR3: CASSVTSGRSRGTQYF; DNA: TGTGCCAGCAGCGTTACTAGCGGAAGATCTCGAGGTACGCAGTATTTT
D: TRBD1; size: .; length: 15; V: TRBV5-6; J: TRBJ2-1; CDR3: CASSLLDRDYNEQFF; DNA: TGTGCCAGCAGCTTGTTGGACAGGGACTACAATGAGCAGTTCTTC
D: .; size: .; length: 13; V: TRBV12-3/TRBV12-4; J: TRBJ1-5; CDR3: CASSLGTDQPQHF; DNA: TGTGCCAGCAGTTTAGGGACAGATCAGCCCCAGCATTTT
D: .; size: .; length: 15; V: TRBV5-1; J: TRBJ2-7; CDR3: CASSLSAGGSYEQYF; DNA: TGCGCCAGCAGCTTATCCGCTGGGGGCTCCTACGAGCAGTACTTC
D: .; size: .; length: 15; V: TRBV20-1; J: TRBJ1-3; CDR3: CSARDRQGTGNTIYF; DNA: TGCAGTGCTAGAGATAGGCAGGGAACCGGAAACACCATATATTTT
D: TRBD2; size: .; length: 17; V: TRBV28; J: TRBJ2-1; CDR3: CASSRGLAGGLYNEQFF; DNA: TGTGCCAGCAGTAGGGGTCTAGCGGGAGGGCTCTACAATGAGCAGTTCTTC
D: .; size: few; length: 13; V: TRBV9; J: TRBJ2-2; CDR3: CASSVGFTGELFF; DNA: TGTGCCAGCAGCGTGGGTTTCACCGGGGAGCTGTTTTTT
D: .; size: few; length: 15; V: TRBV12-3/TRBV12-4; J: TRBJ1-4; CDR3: CASNPRDTSGEKLFF; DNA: TGTGCCAGCAATCCAAGGGACACCTCAGGAGAAAAACTGTTTTTT
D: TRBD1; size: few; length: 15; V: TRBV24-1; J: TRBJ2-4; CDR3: CATSERQGLKNIQYF; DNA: TGTGCCACCAGTGAGAGACAGGGCCTCAAAAACATTCAGTACTTC
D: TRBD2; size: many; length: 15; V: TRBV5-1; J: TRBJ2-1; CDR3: CASSILAGGPNEQFF; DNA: TGCGCCAGCAGCATCCTAGCGGGAGGGCCCAATGAGCAGTTCTTC
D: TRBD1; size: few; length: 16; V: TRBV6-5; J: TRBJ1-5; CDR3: CASSYGTGGNNQPQHF; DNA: TGTGCCAGCAGTTACGGGACAGGGGGCAACAATCAGCCCCAGCATTTT
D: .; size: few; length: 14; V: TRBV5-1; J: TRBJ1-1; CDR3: CASTPLGHSTEAFF; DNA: TGCGCCAGCACCCCTCTGGGGCATAGCACTGAAGCTTTCTTT
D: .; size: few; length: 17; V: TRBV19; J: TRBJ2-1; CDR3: CASSISQVGYSYNEQFF; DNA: TGTGCCAGTAGTATATCGCAGGTGGGTTACTCCTACAATGAGCAGTTCTTC
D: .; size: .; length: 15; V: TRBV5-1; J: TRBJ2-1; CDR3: CASSLRRISYNEQFF; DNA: TGCGCCAGCAGCCTCCGCCGGATCTCCTACAATGAGCAGTTCTTC
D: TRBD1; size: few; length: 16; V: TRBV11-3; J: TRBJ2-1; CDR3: CASSLEDRARGNEQFF; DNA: TGTGCCAGCAGCTTAGAGGACAGGGCTAGAGGGAATGAGCAGTTCTTC
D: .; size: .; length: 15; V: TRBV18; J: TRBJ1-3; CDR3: CASSPRAISGNTIYF; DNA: TGTGCCAGCTCACCACGGGCGATCTCTGGAAACACCATATATTTT
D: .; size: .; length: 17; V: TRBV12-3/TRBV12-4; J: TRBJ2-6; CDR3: CASSLDSRSTGANVLTF; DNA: TGTGCCAGCAGCCTAGACAGTAGGTCGACTGGGGCCAACGTCCTGACTTTC
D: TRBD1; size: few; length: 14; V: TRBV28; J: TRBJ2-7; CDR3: CASSNTGDTYEQYF; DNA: TGTGCCAGCAGTAACACAGGGGATACCTACGAGCAGTACTTC
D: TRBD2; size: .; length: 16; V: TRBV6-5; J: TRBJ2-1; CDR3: CASTSVAGGPGNEQFF; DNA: TGTGCCAGCACCTCTGTAGCGGGGGGGCCGGGCAATGAGCAGTTCTTC
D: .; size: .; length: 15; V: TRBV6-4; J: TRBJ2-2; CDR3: CASSARPRGTGELFF; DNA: TGTGCCAGCAGTGCTCGCCCGCGAGGAACGGGGGAGCTGTTTTTT
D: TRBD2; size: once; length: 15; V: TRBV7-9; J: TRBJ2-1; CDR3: CASSLEGLAGGEQFF; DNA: TGTGCCAGCAGCTTAGAAGGACTAGCTGGCGGTGAGCAGTTCTTC
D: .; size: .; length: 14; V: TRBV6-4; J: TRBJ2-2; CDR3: CASATTRDTGELFF; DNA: TGTGCCAGCGCTACTACGAGGGACACCGGGGAGCTGTTTTTT